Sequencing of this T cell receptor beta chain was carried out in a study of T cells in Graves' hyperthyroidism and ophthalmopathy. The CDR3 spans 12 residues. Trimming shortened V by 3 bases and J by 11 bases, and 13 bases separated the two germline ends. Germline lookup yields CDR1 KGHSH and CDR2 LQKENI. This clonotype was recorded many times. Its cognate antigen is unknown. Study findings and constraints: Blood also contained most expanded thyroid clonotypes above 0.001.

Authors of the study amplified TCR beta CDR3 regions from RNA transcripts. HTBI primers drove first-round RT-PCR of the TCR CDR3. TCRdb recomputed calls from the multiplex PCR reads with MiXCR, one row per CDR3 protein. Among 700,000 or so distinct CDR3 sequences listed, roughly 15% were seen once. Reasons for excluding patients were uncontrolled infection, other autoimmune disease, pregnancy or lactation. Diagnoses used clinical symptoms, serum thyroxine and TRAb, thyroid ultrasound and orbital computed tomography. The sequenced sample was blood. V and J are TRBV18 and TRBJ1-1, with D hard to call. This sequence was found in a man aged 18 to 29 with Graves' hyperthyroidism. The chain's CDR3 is CASSPSERKAFF. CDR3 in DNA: TGTGCCAGCTCACCTTCCGAGAGGAAGGCTTTCTTT.